The text below deals with one T cell receptor beta chain. A read error may explain this, as a much larger clone is one base away. The CDR3 has 12 residues. Germline-derived CDR1 and CDR2 are DFQATT and SNEGSKA (reference sequence). The data were taken from a study of T cells in Graves' hyperthyroidism and ophthalmopathy. Cells are PBMCs isolated from 10 ml of fresh blood. The source material, RNA transcripts, was used to amplify TCR beta CDR3 regions. In the first-round RT-PCR of the TCR CDR3, the HTBI primer set was used. In TCRdb, the multiplex PCR reads were re-called with MiXCR into one record per CDR3 protein. The sample contains more than 500,000 distinct CDR3 sequences, roughly a sixth of which appear only once.

The J gene is TRBJ2-7, the V gene TRBV20-1; D perhaps matches TRBD1 (5 bases). The clonotype comes from a woman aged 25 to 45 with Graves' ophthalmopathy. Sequenced: blood. The CDR3 region is CSADTDSHEQYF. The CDR3 DNA sequence: TGCAGCGCGGACACCGACTCCCACGAGCAGTACTTC.